This T cell receptor beta chain was found in a study of blood T cell repertoires in COVID-19. Assay used: immunoSEQ multiplex PCR; TCRdb lists only in-frame clones, some missing. The sample records 50,000 to 75,000 clones, more than 75% being singletons. Germline CDR1 reads SNHLY; CDR2 reads FYNNEI. The CDR3 has 16 amino acids. With V trimmed by 2 bases and J by 5 bases, 2 bases remained unmatched. V is TRBV2 and J is TRBJ2-3, with 15 bases matching TRBD2. The receptor's source is a woman of 80 years or more with acute or convalescent COVID-19. The sample consisted of peripheral blood. This CDR3 is CASSELGLAGGDTQYF. For the CDR3, the DNA is TGTGCCAGCAGTGAATTGGGACTAGCGGGAGGAGATACGCAGTATTTT.